The next 10 T cell receptor beta chains were all read from a single sample in a study of vaccination and CD4 T cells after COVID-19. Their antigens remain unidentified. The study sequenced cultured CD4+ T cell DNA using the Oncomine TCR Beta short-read assay. TCRdb recomputed calls from the PCR reads with MiXCR, one row per CDR3 protein. The repertoire includes 25,000 to 30,000 distinct CDR3 sequences, 55% to 80% of them detected once, and around 17% sits in the top ten. Described treatment: roughly 10-day PBMC culture with coronavirus spike peptide pools or control peptides (ViraFEST assay). The sample in question was CD4+ T cells from blood, cultured in vitro, obtained after SARS-CoV-2 vaccination. The origin of the receptors is a human donor who received a COVID-19 vaccine.

The rearrangement uses TRBV11-3 and TRBJ2-1; the D gene is possibly TRBD2 (6 bases). The CDR3 consists of 16 residues. Trimming took off 1 base at V and 5 bases at J, with 15 bases between the two ends. CDR1 and CDR2 from the germline V gene are SGHNT and YENEEA. CDR3 in amino acids: CASSLVYLGGNNEQFF. The CDR3 nucleotides read TGTGCCAGCAGCTTAGTTTATCTAGGAGGGAACAATGAGCAGTTCTTC.

V and J are TRBV5-4 and TRBJ1-1, with no clear D. Trimming shortened V by 7 bases and J by 1 base, and 11 bases separated the two germline ends. Germline V gene lookup returns CDR1 SGHNT and CDR2 YYREEE (reference sequence). The CDR3 is made up of 13 amino acids. The CDR3 DNA reads TGTGCCAGCCGCCGGGCCCAGAACACTGAAGCTTTCTTT. Amino acid sequence: CASRRAQNTEAFF.

The CDR3 DNA is TGTGCCAGCACCCACGGGGGGTCCGGGGCCGGGGAGCTGTTTTTT. This gives the protein CASTHGGSGAGELFF. V is TRBV28 and J is TRBJ2-2; TRBD2 aligns across 7 bases. Losses at the gene ends were 7 bases for V and 6 bases for J; bases not matched to a gene: 11. CDR1 MDHEN and CDR2 SYDVKM come from the germline V gene. This CDR3 has 15 residues.

The chain links TRBV20-1 to TRBJ1-2; D might be TRBD1 (5 bases). V gave up 2 bases and J gave up 8 bases, with 21 bases separating them. CDR3 length equals 15 residues. Germline lookup yields CDR1 DFQATT and CDR2 SNEGSKA (reference sequence). CDR3 in DNA: TGCAGTGCTAGACCCCCGGTGGGGACGGTGACGGGCTACACCTTC. Translating gives CSARPPVGTVTGYTF.

The chain uses TRBV5-1 and TRBJ2-1; 10 bases are shared with TRBD1. Trimming cost V 4 bases and J 5 bases; bases outside gene matches: 6. From germline, CDR1 is SGHRS and CDR2 YFSETQ. The CDR3 covers 15 residues. In DNA, the CDR3 is TGCGCCAGCAGCCTGGGACAGGGGCGAAACAATGAGCAGTTCTTC. Amino acids: CASSLGQGRNNEQFF. Full variable domain (rest looked up from reference TRBV5-1 and TRBJ2-1): KAGVTQTPRYLIKTRGQQVTLSCSPISGHRSVSWYQQTPGQGLQFLFEYFSETQRNKGNFPGRFSGRQFSNSRSEMNVSTLELGDSALYLCASSLGQGRNNEQFFGPGTRLTVL.

Only a few counts were recorded for this clonotype. The chain joins TRBV7-2 to TRBJ1-1; no clear D gene. V was cut by 2 bases and J by 1 base, with 8 bases left in between. Germline-derived CDR1 and CDR2 are SGHTA and FQGNSA. The length of the CDR3 is 14 residues. CDR3 DNA: TGTGCCAGCAGCTTATCCATATCGAACACTGAAGCTTTCTTT. Translation: CASSLSISNTEAFF.

This rearrangement joins TRBV7-9 to TRBJ2-1; D not resolved. CDR3 size: 16 residues. V lost 3 bases, J lost 0 bases, and 12 bases lay in between. CDR1 and CDR2 from the germline V gene are SEHNR and FQNEAQ (reference sequence). Here the CDR3 DNA reads TGTGCCAGCAGCTTCAAGGTTGGGGTCTCCTACAATGAGCAGTTCTTC. Residues: CASSFKVGVSYNEQFF.

This clonotype was picked up a small number of times. The V call is TRBV6-1, the J call TRBJ2-7, with D uncertain. The CDR3 contains 15 residues. Germline values: CDR1 MNHNS, CDR2 SASEGT. V lost 8 bases to trimming and J lost 0 bases, with 17 bases between them. CDR3 sequence: CASQELSESSYEQYF. Written as DNA, the CDR3 is TGTGCCAGCCAAGAACTATCGGAAAGCTCCTACGAGCAGTACTTC.

This sequence joins TRBV28 and TRBJ1-5; 9 positions match TRBD1. Germline V gene sequence: CDR1 MDHEN, CDR2 SYDVKM. Trimming removed 6 bases from V and 7 bases from J; junction bases left unmatched: 7. The CDR3 has 14 residues. The CDR3 loop is CASSRTGVRQPQHF. The CDR3 nucleotides read TGTGCCAGCAGCCGGACAGGGGTTCGCCAGCCCCAGCATTTT.

The chain recombines TRBV7-8 with TRBJ1-5, with 12 bases that match TRBD1. The trim removed 1 base at V and 5 bases at J, leaving 3 bases unmatched. Germline V gene data show CDR1 as SGHVS and CDR2 as FQNEAQ. This CDR3 has 16 residues. DNA for the CDR3: TGTGCCAGCAGCTTAGAGGGGACAGGGGGCCATCAGCCCCAGCATTTT. Translated: CASSLEGTGGHQPQHF. Filled out from reference TRBV7-8 and TRBJ1-5, the complete variable domain reads GAGVSQSPRYKVAKRGQDVALRCDPISGHVSLFWYQQALGQGPEFLTYFQNEAQLDKSGLPSDRFFAERPEGSVSTLKIQRTQQEDSAVYLCASSLEGTGGHQPQHFGDGTRLSIL.